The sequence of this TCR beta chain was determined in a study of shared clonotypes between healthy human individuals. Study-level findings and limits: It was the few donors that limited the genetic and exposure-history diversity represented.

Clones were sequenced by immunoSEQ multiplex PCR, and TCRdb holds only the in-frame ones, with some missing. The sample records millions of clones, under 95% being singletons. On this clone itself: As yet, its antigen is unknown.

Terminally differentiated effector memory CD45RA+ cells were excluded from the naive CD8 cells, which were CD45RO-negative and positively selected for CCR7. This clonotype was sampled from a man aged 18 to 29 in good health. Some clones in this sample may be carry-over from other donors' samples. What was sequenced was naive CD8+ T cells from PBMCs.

The CDR3 DNA reads as TGTGCCACCAGCAGATGGAGGAACACTGAAGCTTTCTTT. It is translated as CATSRWRNTEAFF. The J gene is TRBJ1-1, the V gene TRBV15, with unresolved D. V gave up 2 bases and J gave up 1 base, with 5 bases separating them. The CDR3 spans 13 residues. Germline CDR1 is LNHNV and CDR2 is YYDKDF (reference sequence).